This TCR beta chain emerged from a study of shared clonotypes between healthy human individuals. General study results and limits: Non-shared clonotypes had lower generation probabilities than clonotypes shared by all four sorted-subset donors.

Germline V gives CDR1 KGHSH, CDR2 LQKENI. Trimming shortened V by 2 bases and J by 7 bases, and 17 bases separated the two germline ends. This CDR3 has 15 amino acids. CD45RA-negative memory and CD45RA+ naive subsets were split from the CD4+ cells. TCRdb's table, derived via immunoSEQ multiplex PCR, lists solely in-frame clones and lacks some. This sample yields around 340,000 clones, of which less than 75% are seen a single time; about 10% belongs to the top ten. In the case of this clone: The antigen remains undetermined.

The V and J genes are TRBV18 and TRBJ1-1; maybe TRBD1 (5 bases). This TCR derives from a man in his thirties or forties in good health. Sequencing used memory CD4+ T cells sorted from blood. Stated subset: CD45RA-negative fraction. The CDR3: CASSPSGGNGVEAFF. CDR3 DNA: TGTGCCAGCTCACCAAGTGGGGGGAATGGGGTTGAAGCTTTCTTT.